The 2 T cell receptor beta chains below come from one sample, sequenced in a study of blood T cell repertoires in COVID-19. Clones were read by immunoSEQ multiplex PCR, and TCRdb kept only the in-frame ones, dropping some. The data hold nearly 350,000 clones, with approximately 90% observed a single time. The sample was peripheral blood. These receptors were obtained from a woman aged 18-35 years who had recovered from COVID-19.

The CDR3 loop reads CASSVMRDEKLFF. As DNA, the CDR3 is TGTGCCAGCTCCGTCATGCGGGACGAAAAACTGTTTTTT. J is TRBJ1-4 and V is TRBV18; tentative D call: TRBD1 (5 bases). Trimming stripped 6 bases from V and 8 bases from J, with 13 bases between. CDR3 length equals 13 residues. CDR1 and CDR2 (germline): KGHSH, LQKENI.

V is TRBV12-3 or TRBV12-4 and J is TRBJ1-2, with TRBD1 matching 8 bases. The CDR3 is 13 amino acids. Germline trimming cut 3 bases from V and 5 bases from J; bases unmatched to any gene: 2. The CDR3: CASSLTGAYGYTF. The CDR3 DNA reads as TGTGCCAGCAGTTTGACAGGGGCTTATGGCTACACCTTC.